This record covers a single T cell receptor (beta chain). The target antigen is unknown. After re-calling the 5' RACE reads, TCRdb lists one entry per CDR3 protein, DNA absent. The data show about 740 distinct CDR3 sequences, and the top ten clones hold 81%. The data were obtained in a study of T cells expressing NK-cell markers. Study-level background: Underlying the TCR beta repertoires were sorted CD3+CD56+NKG2C+, CD3+CD56+NKG2C- and CD3+CD56-NKG2C+ T cells.

The study, taken as a whole, reports: In several donors, these clonotypes also led the CD3+CD56-NKG2C+ fraction. No clear determination of HCMV specificity was made for expanded NKG2C+ T cell clones. Of the CD8+ T cells in about 6 donors, about 1.0-7.5% belonged to dominant NKG2C+ clonotypes.

The germline CDR1 and CDR2 sequences are SNHLY and FYNNEI. The CDR3 length is 13 residues. Sample: blood T cells: a sorted CD56 or NKG2C T cell subset, CD4+ or CD8+ T cells, or bulk PBMC T cells (not recorded which). This chain links TRBV2 with TRBJ1-5. The source is a man aged 18-69 years in good health. The CDR3 region is CASSKSRPAPQHF.